At least ten counts were recorded for the clone carrying this T cell receptor (beta chain). This sample is drawn from a study of T-cell reconstitution after alpha-beta-depleted transplantation in children. V shed 5 bases and J shed 5 bases, with 18 bases lying between them. Germline V lookup: CDR1 SEHNR, CDR2 FQNEAQ (reference sequence). The CDR3 runs 15 residues. Unique molecular identifiers were incorporated during preparation of the TCRbeta library. TCRdb redid the calling of the PCR reads with MiXCR, one entry per CDR3 protein. The sample yields hundreds of thousands of distinct CDR3 sequences, about an eighth seen once.

The TCR was taken from a girl aged 2-10 years with congenital amegakaryocytic thrombocytopenia, due to receive a stem cell transplant. The genes are TRBV7-9 and TRBJ1-2; D possibly corresponds to TRBD1 (6 bases). This material consisted of PBMCs, taken before TCRalphabeta/CD19-depleted stem cell transplant. The CDR3 sequence: CASSAGAEKPYGYTF. The CDR3 DNA is TGTGCCAGCAGCGCAGGGGCGGAGAAACCATATGGCTACACCTTC.